The source of this TCR beta chain is a study of T cells in narcolepsy. Study outcomes and limitations: HCRT-specific and TRIB2-specific autoreactive clonotypes appeared among same-patient CSF and blood CD4+ clonotypes. Blood of same and different patients, but not healthy controls, reportedly held recurring autoreactive clonotypes.

Assay used: immunoSEQ multiplex PCR; TCRdb lists only in-frame clones, some missing. This sample has 30,000 to 40,000 clones, with roughly 86% found just once. This CDR3 region has 14 residues. Germline-derived CDR1 and CDR2 are LNHDA and SQIVND (reference sequence). V dropped 3 bases and J dropped 6; count of bases not matched to a gene: 6. This clone was detected a few times. Its cognate antigen is unknown. V is TRBV19 and J is TRBJ1-1, with 8 bases fitting TRBD1. The TCR sequence derives from a human donor in good health. The specimen sequenced was memory (CD45RA-) CD4+ T cells from blood. CDR3: CASSMAGGRAEAFF. CDR3 DNA sequence: TGTGCCAGTAGTATGGCAGGGGGCAGGGCTGAAGCTTTCTTT.